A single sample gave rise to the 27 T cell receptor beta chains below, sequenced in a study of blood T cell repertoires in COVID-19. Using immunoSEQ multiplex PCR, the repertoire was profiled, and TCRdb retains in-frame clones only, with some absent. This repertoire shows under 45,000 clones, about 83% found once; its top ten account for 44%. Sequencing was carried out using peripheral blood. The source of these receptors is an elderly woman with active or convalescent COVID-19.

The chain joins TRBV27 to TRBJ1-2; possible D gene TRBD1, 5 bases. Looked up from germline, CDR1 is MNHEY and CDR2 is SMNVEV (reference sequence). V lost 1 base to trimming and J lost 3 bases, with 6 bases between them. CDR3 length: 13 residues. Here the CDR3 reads CASSLWGDYGYTF. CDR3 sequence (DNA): TGTGCCAGCAGTTTATGGGGGGACTATGGCTACACCTTC.

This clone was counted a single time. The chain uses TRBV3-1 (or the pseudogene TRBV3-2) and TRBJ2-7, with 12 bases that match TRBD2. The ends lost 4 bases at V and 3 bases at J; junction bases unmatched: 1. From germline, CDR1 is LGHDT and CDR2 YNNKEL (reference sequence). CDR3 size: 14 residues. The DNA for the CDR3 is TGTGCCAGCAGCCCTAGCGGGAGGGGCTACGAGCAGTACTTC. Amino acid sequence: CASSPSGRGYEQYF.

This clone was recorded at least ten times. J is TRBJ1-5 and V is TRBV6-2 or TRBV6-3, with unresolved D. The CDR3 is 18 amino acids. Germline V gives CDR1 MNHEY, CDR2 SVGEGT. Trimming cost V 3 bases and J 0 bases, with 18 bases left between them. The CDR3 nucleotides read TGTGCCAGCAGTTATATACCCCACCATGAGCCTAGCAATCAGCCCCAGCATTTT. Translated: CASSYIPHHEPSNQPQHF.

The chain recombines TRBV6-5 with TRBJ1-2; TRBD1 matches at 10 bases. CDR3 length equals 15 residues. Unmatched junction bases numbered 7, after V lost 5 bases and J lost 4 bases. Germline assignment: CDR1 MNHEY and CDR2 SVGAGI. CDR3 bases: TGTGCCAGCAGTCCCCGACAGGGGGCGTTCTATGGCTACACCTTC. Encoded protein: CASSPRQGAFYGYTF.

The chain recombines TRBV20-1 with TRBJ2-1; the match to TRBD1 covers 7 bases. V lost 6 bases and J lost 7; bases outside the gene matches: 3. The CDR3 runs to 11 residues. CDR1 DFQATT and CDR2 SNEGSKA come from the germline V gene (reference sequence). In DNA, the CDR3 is TGCAGTGCGACAGGGCAGAATGAGCAGTTCTTC. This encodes CSATGQNEQFF.

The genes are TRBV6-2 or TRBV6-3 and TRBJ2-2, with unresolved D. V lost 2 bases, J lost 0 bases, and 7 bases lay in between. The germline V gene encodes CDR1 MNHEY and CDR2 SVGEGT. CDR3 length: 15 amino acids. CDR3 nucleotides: TGTGCCAGCAGTTACCCCCGAGCGAACACCGGGGAGCTGTTTTTT. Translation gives CASSYPRANTGELFF.

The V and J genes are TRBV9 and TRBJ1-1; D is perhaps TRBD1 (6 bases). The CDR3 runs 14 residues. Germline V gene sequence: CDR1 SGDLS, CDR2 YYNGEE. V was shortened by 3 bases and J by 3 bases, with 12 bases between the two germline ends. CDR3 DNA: TGTGCCAGCAGCGAAGCAGGGGCGGACACTGAAGCTTTCTTT. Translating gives CASSEAGADTEAFF.

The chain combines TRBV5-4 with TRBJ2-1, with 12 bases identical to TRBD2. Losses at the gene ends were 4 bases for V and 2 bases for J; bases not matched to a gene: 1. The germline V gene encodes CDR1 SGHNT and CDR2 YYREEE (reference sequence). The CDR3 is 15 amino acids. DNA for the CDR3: TGTGCCAGCAGCAGGACTAGCGGGACCTACAATGAGCAGTTCTTC. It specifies CASSRTSGTYNEQFF.

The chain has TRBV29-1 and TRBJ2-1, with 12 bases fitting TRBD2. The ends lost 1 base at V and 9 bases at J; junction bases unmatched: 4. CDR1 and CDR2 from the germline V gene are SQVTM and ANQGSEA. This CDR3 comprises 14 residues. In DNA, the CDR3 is TGCAGCGTTGAAGGGGCTAGCGGGAGGGTTGAGCAGTTCTTC. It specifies CSVEGASGRVEQFF.

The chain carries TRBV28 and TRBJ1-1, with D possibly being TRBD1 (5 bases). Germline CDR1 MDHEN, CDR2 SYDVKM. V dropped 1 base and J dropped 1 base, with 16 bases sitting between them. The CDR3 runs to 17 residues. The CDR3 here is CASSLSVGAGANTEAFF. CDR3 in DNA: TGTGCCAGCAGTTTATCGGTAGGGGCAGGCGCGAACACTGAAGCTTTCTTT.

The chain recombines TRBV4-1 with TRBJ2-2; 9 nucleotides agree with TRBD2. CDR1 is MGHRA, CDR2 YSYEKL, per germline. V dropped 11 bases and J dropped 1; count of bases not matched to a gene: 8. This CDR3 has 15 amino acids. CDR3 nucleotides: TGCGCCCGCCCCCGACTAGCGGAGAACACCGGGGAGCTGTTTTTT. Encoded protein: CARPRLAENTGELFF.

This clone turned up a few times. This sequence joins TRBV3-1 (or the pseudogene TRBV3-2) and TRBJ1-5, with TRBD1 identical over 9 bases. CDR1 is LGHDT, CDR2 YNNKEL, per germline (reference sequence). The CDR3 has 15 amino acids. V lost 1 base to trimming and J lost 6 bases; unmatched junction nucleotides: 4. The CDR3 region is CASSQGTGVGQPQHF. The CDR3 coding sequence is TGTGCCAGCAGCCAAGGGACAGGGGTCGGTCAGCCCCAGCATTTT.

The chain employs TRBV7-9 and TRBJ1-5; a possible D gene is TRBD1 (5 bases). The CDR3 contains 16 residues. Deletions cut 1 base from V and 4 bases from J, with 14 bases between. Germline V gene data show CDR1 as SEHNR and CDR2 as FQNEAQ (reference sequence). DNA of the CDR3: TGTGCCAGCAGCTTAGGAGACAGTAATGGAAATCAGCCCCAGCATTTT. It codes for CASSLGDSNGNQPQHF.

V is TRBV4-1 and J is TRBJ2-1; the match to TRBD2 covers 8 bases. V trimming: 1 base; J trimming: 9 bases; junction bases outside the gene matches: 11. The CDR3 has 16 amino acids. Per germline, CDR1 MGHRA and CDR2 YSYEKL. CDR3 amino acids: CASSQVTGGPVGEQFF. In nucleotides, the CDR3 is TGCGCCAGCAGCCAAGTTACGGGAGGGCCTGTCGGTGAGCAGTTCTTC.

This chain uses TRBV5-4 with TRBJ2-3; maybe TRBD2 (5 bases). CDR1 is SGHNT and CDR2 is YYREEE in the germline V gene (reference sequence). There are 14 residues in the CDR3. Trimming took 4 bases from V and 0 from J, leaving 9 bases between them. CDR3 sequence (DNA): TGTGCCAGCAGCCAGACGGGGAGCACAGATACGCAGTATTTT. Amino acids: CASSQTGSTDTQYF.

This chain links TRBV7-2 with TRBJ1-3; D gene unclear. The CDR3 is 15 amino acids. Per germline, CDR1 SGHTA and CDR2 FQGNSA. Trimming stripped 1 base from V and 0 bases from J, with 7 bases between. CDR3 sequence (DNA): TGTGCCAGCAGCTTAGGTTCAGGCTCTGGAAACACCATATATTTT. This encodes CASSLGSGSGNTIYF.

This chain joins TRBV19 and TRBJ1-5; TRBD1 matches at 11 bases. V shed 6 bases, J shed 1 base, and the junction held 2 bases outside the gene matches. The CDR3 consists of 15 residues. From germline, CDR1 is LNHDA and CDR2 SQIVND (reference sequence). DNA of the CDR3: TGTGCCAGTAGAGGACAGGGGGCAAGCAATCAGCCCCAGCATTTT. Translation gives CASRGQGASNQPQHF. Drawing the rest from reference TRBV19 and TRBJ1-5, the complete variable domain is DGGITQSPKYLFRKEGQNVTLSCEQNLNHDAMYWYRQDPGQGLRLIYYSQIVNDFQKGDIAEGYSVSREKKESFPLTVTSAQKNPTAFYLCASRGQGASNQPQHFGDGTRLSIL.

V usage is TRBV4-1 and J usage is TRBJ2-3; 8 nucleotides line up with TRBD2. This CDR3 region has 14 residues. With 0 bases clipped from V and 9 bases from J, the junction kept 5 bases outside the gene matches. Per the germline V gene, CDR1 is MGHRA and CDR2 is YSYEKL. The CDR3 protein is CASSQEGAGGTQYF. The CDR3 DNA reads TGCGCCAGCAGCCAAGAGGGTGCGGGAGGCACGCAGTATTTT.

The CDR3 sequence is CASSLGRQGNQPQHF. CDR3 DNA sequence: TGTGCCAGCAGCTTGGGAAGACAGGGGAATCAGCCCCAGCATTTT. The chain recombines TRBV7-9 with TRBJ1-5; 8 bases match TRBD1. Germline CDR1 SEHNR, CDR2 FQNEAQ (reference sequence). Unmatched junction bases numbered 5, after V lost 3 bases and J lost 4 bases. CDR3 size: 15 residues. The full variable domain, rest sourced from reference TRBV7-9 and TRBJ1-5, is DTGVSQNPRHKITKRGQNVTFRCDPISEHNRLYWYRQTLGQGPEFLTYFQNEAQLEKSRLLSDRFSAERPKGSFSTLEIQRTEQGDSAMYLCASSLGRQGNQPQHFGDGTRLSIL.

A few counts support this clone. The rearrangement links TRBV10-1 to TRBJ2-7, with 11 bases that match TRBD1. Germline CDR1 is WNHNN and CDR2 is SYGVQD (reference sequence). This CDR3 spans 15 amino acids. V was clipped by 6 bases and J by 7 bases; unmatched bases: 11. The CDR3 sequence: CASSPDRGRLGEQYF. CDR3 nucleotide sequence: TGCGCCAGCAGCCCGGACAGGGGGCGCTTGGGGGAGCAGTACTTC.

This CDR3 reads CASGTVNYGYTF. The CDR3 DNA reads as TGTGCCAGCGGGACAGTTAACTATGGCTACACCTTC. The chain carries TRBV6-5 and TRBJ1-2, with 7 nucleotides matching TRBD1. The CDR3 runs 12 residues. Germline assignment: CDR1 MNHEY and CDR2 SVGAGI. The V segment lost 8 bases and the J segment 1 base; nucleotides outside the gene matches: 1.

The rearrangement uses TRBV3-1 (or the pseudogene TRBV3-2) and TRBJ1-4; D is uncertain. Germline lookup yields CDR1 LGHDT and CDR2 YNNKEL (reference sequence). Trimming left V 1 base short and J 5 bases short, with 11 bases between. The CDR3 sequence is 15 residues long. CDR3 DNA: TGTGCCAGCAGCCAAGTGGGCCGTTCGAATGAAAAACTGTTTTTT. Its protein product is CASSQVGRSNEKLFF.

The CDR3 DNA sequence: TGCGCCAGCAGCCAACATCCGGGACTAGCGTACAATGAGCAGTTCTTC. Translated, it gives CASSQHPGLAYNEQFF. The rearrangement joins TRBV4-1 to TRBJ2-1, with 10 bases aligning to TRBD2. The CDR3 sequence is 16 residues long. CDR1 is MGHRA, CDR2 YSYEKL, per germline. Trimming cost V 2 bases and J 4 bases; bases outside gene matches: 5.

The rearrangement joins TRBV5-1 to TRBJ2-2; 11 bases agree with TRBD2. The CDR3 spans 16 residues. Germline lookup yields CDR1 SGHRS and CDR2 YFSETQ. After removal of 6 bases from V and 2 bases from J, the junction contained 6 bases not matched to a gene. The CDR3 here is CASTLAGGANTGELFF. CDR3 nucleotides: TGCGCCAGCACCCTAGCGGGAGGAGCTAACACCGGGGAGCTGTTTTTT.

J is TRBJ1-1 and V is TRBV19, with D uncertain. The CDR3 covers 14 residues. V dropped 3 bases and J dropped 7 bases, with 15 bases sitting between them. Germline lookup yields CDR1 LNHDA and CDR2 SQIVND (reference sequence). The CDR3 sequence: CASSMGGVRGEAFF. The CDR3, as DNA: TGTGCCAGTAGTATGGGCGGGGTGAGAGGTGAAGCTTTCTTT.

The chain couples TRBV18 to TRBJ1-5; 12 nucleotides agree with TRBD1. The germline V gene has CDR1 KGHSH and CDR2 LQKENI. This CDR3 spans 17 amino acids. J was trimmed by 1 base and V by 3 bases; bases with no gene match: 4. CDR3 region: CASSPTGTGGSNQPQHF. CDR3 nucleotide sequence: TGTGCCAGCTCACCTACTGGGACAGGGGGCAGCAATCAGCCCCAGCATTTT.

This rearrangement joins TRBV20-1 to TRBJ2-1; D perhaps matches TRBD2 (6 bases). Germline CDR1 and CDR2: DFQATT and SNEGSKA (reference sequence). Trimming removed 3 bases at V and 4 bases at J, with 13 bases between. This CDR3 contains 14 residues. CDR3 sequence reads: CSASRTGGYNEQFF. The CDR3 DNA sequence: TGCAGTGCTAGTAGGACTGGAGGGTACAATGAGCAGTTCTTC.